These 5 T cell receptor beta chains were all obtained from the same sample, sequenced in a study of T cell responses to AZD1222 COVID-19 vaccine. Produced via immunoSEQ multiplex PCR; TCRdb's table is partial and in-frame only. The table has roughly 160,000 clones, around 92% seen once. The starting material was peripheral blood, obtained 28 days after the second AZD1222 dose. These receptors came from an adult who received the AZD1222 COVID-19 vaccine.

The V gene is TRBV27, the J gene TRBJ1-6, with a possible D match to TRBD1 (5 bases). This CDR3 is 22 amino acids long. The V end was cut by 3 bases, the J end by 0 bases, with 27 bases between. CDR1 is MNHEY and CDR2 is SMNVEV in the germline V gene (reference sequence). DNA of the CDR3: TGTGCCAGCAGTTTGTCGGGCCGTCAGGGATTTATTAGCGGCTCCTATAATTCACCCCTCCACTTT. Its protein product is CASSLSGRQGFISGSYNSPLHF.

The genes are TRBV7-2 and TRBJ2-7, with 12 bases identical to TRBD2. The germline V gene encodes CDR1 SGHTA and CDR2 FQGNSA. The CDR3 spans 16 residues. The ends lost 3 bases at V and 2 bases at J; junction bases unmatched: 5. The CDR3 loop reads CASSFDRLAGAYEQYF. The CDR3 DNA reads TGTGCCAGCAGCTTCGACCGACTAGCGGGAGCCTACGAGCAGTACTTC.

The V call is TRBV28, the J call TRBJ1-1; 7 bases agree with TRBD1. Germline loops: CDR1 MDHEN, CDR2 SYDVKM. The CDR3 totals 14 residues. Trimming took 7 bases from V and 4 from J; bases not matched to a gene: 9. The CDR3 sequence is CASTPDREGTEAFF. The CDR3 bases are TGTGCCAGCACTCCAGACAGGGAGGGCACTGAAGCTTTCTTT.

V and J are TRBV14 and TRBJ1-3; D unresolved. With 0 bases removed from V and 0 bases from J, the gap between germline ends came to 3 bases. Germline assignment: CDR1 SGHDN and CDR2 FVKESK. CDR3 length: 14 amino acids. The CDR3 sequence is CASSQDSSGNTIYF. The CDR3 DNA reads TGTGCCAGCAGCCAAGATAGCTCTGGAAACACCATATATTTT.

V is TRBV5-1 and J is TRBJ1-3, with D unresolved. Germline values: CDR1 SGHRS, CDR2 YFSETQ. The CDR3 covers 13 residues. The V and J ends lost 5 bases and 2 bases respectively, with 8 bases between them. In nucleotides, the CDR3 is TGCGCCAGCAGTCGGGAGCCTGGAAACACCATATATTTT. The encoded protein is CASSREPGNTIYF.